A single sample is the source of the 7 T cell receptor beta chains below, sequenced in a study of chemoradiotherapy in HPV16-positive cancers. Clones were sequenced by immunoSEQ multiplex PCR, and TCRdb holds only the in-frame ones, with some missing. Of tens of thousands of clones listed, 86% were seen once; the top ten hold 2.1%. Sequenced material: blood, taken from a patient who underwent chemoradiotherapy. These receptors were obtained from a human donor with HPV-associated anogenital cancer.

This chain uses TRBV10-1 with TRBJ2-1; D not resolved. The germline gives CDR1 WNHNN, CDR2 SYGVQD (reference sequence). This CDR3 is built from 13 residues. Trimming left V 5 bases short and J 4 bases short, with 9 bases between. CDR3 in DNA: TGCGCCAGCAGTTCACAGATTTACAATGAGCAGTTCTTC. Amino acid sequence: CASSSQIYNEQFF.

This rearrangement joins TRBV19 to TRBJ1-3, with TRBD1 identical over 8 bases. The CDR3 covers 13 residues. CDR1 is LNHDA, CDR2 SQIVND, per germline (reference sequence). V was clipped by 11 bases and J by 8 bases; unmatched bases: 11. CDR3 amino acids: CAGETGVRDTIYF. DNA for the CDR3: TGTGCCGGAGAGACAGGGGTACGGGACACCATATATTTT.

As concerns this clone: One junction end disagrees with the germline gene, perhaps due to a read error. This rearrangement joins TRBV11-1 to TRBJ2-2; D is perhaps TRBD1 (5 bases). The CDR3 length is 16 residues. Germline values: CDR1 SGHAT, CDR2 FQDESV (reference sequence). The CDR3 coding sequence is TGTGTCAGCAGTAACGGATACAGGCCGATCCCCGGGGAGCTGTTTTTT. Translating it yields CVSSNGYRPIPGELFF.

The CDR3 region has the DNA TGTGCCAGCAGCCTAGGGACAGCATACCTCTCTGGAAACACCATATATTTT. Its translation is CASSLGTAYLSGNTIYF. The V call is TRBV7-2, the J call TRBJ1-3, with TRBD1 matching over 7 bases. The CDR3 extends over 17 amino acids. In germline, CDR1 is SGHTA, CDR2 FQGNSA. The V segment lost 5 bases and the J segment 0 bases; nucleotides outside the gene matches: 10. Together with reference TRBV7-2 and TRBJ1-3, the CDR3 gives the full variable domain: GAGVSQSPSNKVTEKGKDVELRCDPISGHTALYWYRQSLGQGLEFLIYFQGNSAPDKSGLPSDRFSAERTGGSVSTLTIQRTQQEDSAVYLCASSLGTAYLSGNTIYFGEGSWLTVV.

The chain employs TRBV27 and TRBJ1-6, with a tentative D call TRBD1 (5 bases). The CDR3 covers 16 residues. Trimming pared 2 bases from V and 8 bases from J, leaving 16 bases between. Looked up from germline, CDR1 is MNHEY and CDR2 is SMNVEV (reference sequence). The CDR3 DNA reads TGTGCCAGCAGTTTAAGCCGCGGACTGGGGGATTCACCCCTCCACTTT. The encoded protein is CASSLSRGLGDSPLHF.

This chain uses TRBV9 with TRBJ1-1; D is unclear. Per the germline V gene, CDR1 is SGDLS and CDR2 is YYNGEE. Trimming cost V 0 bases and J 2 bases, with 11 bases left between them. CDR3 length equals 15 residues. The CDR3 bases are TGTGCCAGCAGCGTAGGTGTCAACTACAACACTGAAGCTTTCTTT. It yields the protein CASSVGVNYNTEAFF.

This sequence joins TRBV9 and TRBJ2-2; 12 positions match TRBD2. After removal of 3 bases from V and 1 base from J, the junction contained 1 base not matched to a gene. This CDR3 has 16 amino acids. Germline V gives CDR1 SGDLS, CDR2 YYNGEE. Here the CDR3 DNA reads TGTGCCAGCAGCGCACTAGCGGGGGGGAACACCGGGGAGCTGTTTTTT. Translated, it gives CASSALAGGNTGELFF.